This is a list of T cell receptor beta chains from one sample in a study of cytomegalovirus exposure and HLA in healthy donors. TCRdb's copy holds only in-frame clones and misses some; the assay was immunoSEQ multiplex PCR. This sample has roughly 180,000 clones; 60% to 80% occur once, and the top ten carry roughly 8.2%. The sequenced sample consisted of PBMCs. The receptors stem from a woman between 40 and 50 years old in good health and CMV-seropositive. The CDR3 runs from the conserved cysteine through the conserved F or W. Each record gives: V gene, J gene, clone size, D gene, CDR3 protein, CDR3 DNA. D genes are given only for firm matches. The size entry is marked missing in some rows and otherwise reads once, few, many or a size class.

v_gene: TRBV9; j_gene: TRBJ2-3; abundance: few; d_gene: TRBD2; CDR3aa: CASSVDGRASTDTQYF; CDR3nt: TGTGCCAGCAGCGTAGACGGGAGGGCCAGTACAGATACGCAGTATTTT
v_gene: TRBV7-9; j_gene: TRBJ1-1; abundance: few; d_gene: TRBD1; CDR3aa: CASSLSGQGGTEAFF; CDR3nt: TGTGCCAGCAGCTTATCGGGACAGGGTGGGACTGAAGCTTTCTTT
v_gene: TRBV5-4; j_gene: TRBJ2-5; abundance: .; d_gene: TRBD1; CDR3aa: CASSLDPGGEETQYF; CDR3nt: TGTGCCAGCAGCTTGGACCCAGGGGGCGAAGAGACCCAGTACTTC
v_gene: TRBV4-1; j_gene: TRBJ1-5; abundance: .; d_gene: .; CDR3aa: CASSQLPGVGNQPQHF; CDR3nt: TGCGCCAGCAGCCAGCTGCCCGGGGTCGGCAATCAGCCCCAGCATTTT
v_gene: TRBV27; j_gene: TRBJ1-4; abundance: once; d_gene: .; CDR3aa: CASSLTEGSLFSDEKLFF; CDR3nt: TGTGCCAGCAGTTTAACTGAGGGCTCTCTGTTTTCCGATGAAAAACTGTTTTTT
v_gene: TRBV29-1; j_gene: TRBJ1-1; abundance: .; d_gene: .; CDR3aa: CSGLTVTEAFF; CDR3nt: TGCAGCGGCCTTACAGTGACTGAAGCTTTCTTT
v_gene: TRBV18; j_gene: TRBJ1-1; abundance: .; d_gene: .; CDR3aa: CASSVRLARDTEAFF; CDR3nt: TGTGCCAGCTCCGTTCGATTAGCCAGAGACACTGAAGCTTTCTTT
v_gene: TRBV6-6; j_gene: TRBJ1-5; abundance: once; d_gene: .; CDR3aa: CASRVGQQGADQPQHF; CDR3nt: TGTGCCAGCAGGGTTGGACAGCAGGGAGCAGATCAGCCCCAGCATTTT
v_gene: TRBV6-1; j_gene: TRBJ1-1; abundance: .; d_gene: .; CDR3aa: CASSEASYSSAGFRAFF; CDR3nt: TGTGCCAGCAGTGAAGCGTCGTATAGTTCGGCGGGGTTTCGAGCTTTCTTT
v_gene: TRBV5-4; j_gene: TRBJ1-2; abundance: .; d_gene: TRBD1; CDR3aa: CASSFPGQDDYGYTF; CDR3nt: TGTGCCAGCAGCTTCCCCGGACAGGATGACTATGGCTACACCTTC
v_gene: TRBV19; j_gene: TRBJ2-1; abundance: .; d_gene: TRBD1; CDR3aa: CASSPDRDSYNEQFF; CDR3nt: TGTGCCAGTAGTCCGGACAGGGACTCCTACAATGAGCAGTTCTTC
v_gene: TRBV6-6; j_gene: TRBJ2-5; abundance: .; d_gene: .; CDR3aa: CASRAPSEETQYF; CDR3nt: TGTGCCAGCAGGGCACCTTCCGAAGAGACCCAGTACTTC
v_gene: TRBV7-2; j_gene: TRBJ2-1; abundance: once; d_gene: .; CDR3aa: CASSPYLSTHEQFF; CDR3nt: TGTGCCAGCAGCCCTTATCTTAGTACCCATGAGCAGTTCTTC
v_gene: TRBV5-1; j_gene: TRBJ2-1; abundance: once; d_gene: .; CDR3aa: CASSLNGDSYNEQFF; CDR3nt: TGCGCCAGCAGCTTGAACGGGGACTCCTACAATGAGCAGTTCTTC
v_gene: TRBV28; j_gene: TRBJ2-6; abundance: .; d_gene: TRBD1; CDR3aa: CASIGDRGDPGANVLTF; CDR3nt: TGTGCCAGCATCGGGGACAGGGGGGACCCTGGGGCCAACGTCCTGACTTTC
v_gene: TRBV29-1; j_gene: TRBJ2-7; abundance: .; d_gene: .; CDR3aa: CSVEELYEQYF; CDR3nt: TGCAGCGTGGAAGAACTCTACGAGCAGTACTTC
v_gene: TRBV5-4; j_gene: TRBJ2-7; abundance: .; d_gene: .; CDR3aa: CASSPAGALTYEQYF; CDR3nt: TGTGCCAGCAGCCCCGCAGGGGCCCTAACCTACGAGCAGTACTTC
v_gene: TRBV27; j_gene: TRBJ2-7; abundance: .; d_gene: .; CDR3aa: CASSLWAASENWEQYF; CDR3nt: TGTGCCAGCAGTTTATGGGCGGCTAGCGAGAACTGGGAGCAGTACTTC
v_gene: TRBV11-2; j_gene: TRBJ2-7; abundance: few; d_gene: .; CDR3aa: CASSLGGSYYEQYF; CDR3nt: TGTGCCAGCAGCTTAGGCGGCAGCTACTACGAGCAGTACTTC
v_gene: TRBV4-2; j_gene: TRBJ2-3; abundance: .; d_gene: TRBD2; CDR3aa: CASSQVRGGGRAGSTDTQYF; CDR3nt: TGTGCCAGCAGCCAAGTTAGAGGGGGCGGGAGGGCCGGTAGCACAGATACGCAGTATTTT